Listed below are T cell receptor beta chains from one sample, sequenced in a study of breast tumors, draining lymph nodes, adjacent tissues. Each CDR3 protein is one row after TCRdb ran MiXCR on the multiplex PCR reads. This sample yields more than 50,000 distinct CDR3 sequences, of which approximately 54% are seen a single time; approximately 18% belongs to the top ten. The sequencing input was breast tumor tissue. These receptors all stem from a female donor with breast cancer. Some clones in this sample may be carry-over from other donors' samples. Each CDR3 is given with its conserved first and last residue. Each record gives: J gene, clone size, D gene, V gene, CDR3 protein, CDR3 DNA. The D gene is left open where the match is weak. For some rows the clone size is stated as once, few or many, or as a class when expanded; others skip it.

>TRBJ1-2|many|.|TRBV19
CASSGSYGYTF
TGTGCCAGTAGCGGTAGTTATGGCTACACCTTC
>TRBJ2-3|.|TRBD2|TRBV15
CATGRDRREDTDTQYF
TGTGCAACCGGCAGAGATAGGCGGGAGGATACAGATACGCAGTATTTT
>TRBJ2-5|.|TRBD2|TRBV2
CASGLASGGGETQYF
TGTGCCAGCGGGCTCGCTAGCGGAGGTGGGGAGACCCAGTACTTC
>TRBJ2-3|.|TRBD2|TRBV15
CATSGERGSTDTQYF
TGTGCCACCAGTGGGGAGCGGGGGAGCACAGATACGCAGTATTTT
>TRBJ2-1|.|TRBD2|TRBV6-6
CASSYYSGRLNEQFF
TGTGCCAGCAGTTATTATAGCGGGAGGCTGAATGAGCAGTTCTTC
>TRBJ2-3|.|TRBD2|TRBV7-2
CASSLRLAGAADTQYF
TGTGCCAGCAGCTTAAGGCTAGCGGGAGCGGCTGATACGCAGTATTTT
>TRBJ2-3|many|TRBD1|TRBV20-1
CVPWDRSTDTQYF
TGCGTCCCGTGGGACAGGAGCACAGATACGCAGTATTTT
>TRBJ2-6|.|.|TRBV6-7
CASSGAGWANVLTF
TGTGCCAGCAGTGGGGCAGGTTGGGCCAACGTCCTGACTTTC
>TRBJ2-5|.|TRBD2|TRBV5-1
CASWDSGETQYF
TGCGCCAGCTGGGATAGCGGGGAGACCCAGTACTTC
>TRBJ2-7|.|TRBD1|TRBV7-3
CASSLSRDRGFHSYEQYF
TGTGCCAGCAGCTTAAGTCGGGACAGAGGGTTCCACTCCTACGAGCAGTACTTC
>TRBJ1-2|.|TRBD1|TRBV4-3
CASSPGTGAVYGYTF
TGCGCCAGCAGCCCAGGGACAGGGGCTGTCTATGGCTACACCTTC
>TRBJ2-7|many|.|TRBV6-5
CASRKGGTPPYEQYF
TGTGCCAGCAGGAAGGGCGGGACTCCCCCCTACGAGCAGTACTTC
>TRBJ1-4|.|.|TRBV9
CASNYNGRDGEKLFF
TGTGCCAGCAACTACAATGGTAGGGACGGTGAAAAACTGTTTTTT
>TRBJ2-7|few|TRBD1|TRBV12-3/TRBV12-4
CASSSLDRGYEQYF
TGTGCCAGCAGTAGCCTAGACAGGGGCTACGAGCAGTACTTC
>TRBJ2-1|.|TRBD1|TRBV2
CASRTGVGLNEQFF
TGTGCCAGCAGAACAGGGGTGGGTCTCAATGAGCAGTTCTTC
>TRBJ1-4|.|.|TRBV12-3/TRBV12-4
CASSLVWEKLFF
TGTGCCAGCAGTTTAGTGTGGGAAAAACTGTTTTTT
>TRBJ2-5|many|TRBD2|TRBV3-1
CASSQALTSGGGETQYF
TGTGCCAGCAGCCAGGCCCTGACTAGCGGGGGGGGGGAGACCCAGTACTTC
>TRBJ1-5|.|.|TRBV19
CASGNPGNFYSNQPQHF
TGTGCCAGTGGGAACCCGGGAAATTTTTATAGCAATCAGCCCCAGCATTTT
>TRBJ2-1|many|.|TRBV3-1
CASSQAPDRSEQFF
TGTGCCAGCAGCCAGGCCCCGGATAGGAGTGAGCAGTTCTTC
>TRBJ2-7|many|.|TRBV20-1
CSASPGSGGYEQYF
TGCAGTGCTAGTCCCGGGTCCGGAGGGTACGAGCAGTACTTC
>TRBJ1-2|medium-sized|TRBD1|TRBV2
CASSLAGTGSYGYTF
TGTGCCAGCAGCCTAGCCGGGACAGGGAGCTATGGCTACACCTTC
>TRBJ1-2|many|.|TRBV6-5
CASNSYWDNHNYGYTF
TGTGCCAGCAACTCGTATTGGGACAATCATAACTATGGCTACACCTTC
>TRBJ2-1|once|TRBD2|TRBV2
CASMAGLADNEQFF
TGTGCCAGCATGGCTGGGCTAGCGGACAATGAGCAGTTCTTC
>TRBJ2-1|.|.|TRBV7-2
CASSRTESSYNEQFF
TGTGCCAGCAGCCGCACAGAGAGCTCCTACAATGAGCAGTTCTTC
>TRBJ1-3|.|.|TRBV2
CASSSGSRGNTIYF
TGTGCCAGCAGTTCAGGGTCTCGCGGAAACACCATATATTTT
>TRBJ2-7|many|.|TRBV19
CASRGRGSYEQYF
TGTGCCAGTAGGGGTCGGGGATCCTACGAGCAGTACTTC
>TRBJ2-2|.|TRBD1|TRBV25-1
CASSDDGQGTGELFF
TGTGCCAGCAGTGACGATGGACAGGGCACCGGGGAGCTGTTTTTT
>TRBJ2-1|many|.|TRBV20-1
CSAVSPLSVGNEQFF
TGCAGTGCGGTTTCTCCCCTTAGCGTAGGGAATGAGCAGTTCTTC
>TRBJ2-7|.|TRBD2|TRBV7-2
CASSFQTSGGIYEQYF
TGTGCCAGCAGCTTCCAGACTAGCGGGGGAATCTACGAGCAGTACTTC
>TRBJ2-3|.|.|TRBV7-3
CASSLGLGDTQYF
TGTGCCAGCAGCTTGGGACTGGGCGATACGCAGTATTTT
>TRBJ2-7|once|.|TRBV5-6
CASSFYICSARVAGGPGEQYF
.
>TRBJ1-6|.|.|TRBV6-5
CASSLPEYNSPLHF
TGTGCCAGCAGCTTACCCGAGTATAATTCACCCCTCCACTTT
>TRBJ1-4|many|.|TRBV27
CASSSLMGGGEKLFF
TGTGCCAGCAGTTCATTAATGGGGGGCGGTGAAAAACTGTTTTTT
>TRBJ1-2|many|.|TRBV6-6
CASSYSLPSLYGYTF
TGTGCCAGCAGTTACTCACTACCTTCCCTCTATGGCTACACCTTC
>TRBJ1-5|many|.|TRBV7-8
CASSFAGNINQPQHF
TGTGCCAGCAGCTTTGCGGGCAATATCAATCAGCCCCAGCATTTT
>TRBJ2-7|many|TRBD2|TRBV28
CASSAGTNSYEQYF
TGTGCCAGCAGTGCCGGGACTAACTCCTACGAGCAGTACTTC
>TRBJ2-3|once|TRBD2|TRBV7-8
CASTTRSGKWDTQYF
TGTGCCAGCACCACCAGGAGCGGGAAATGGGATACGCAGTATTTT
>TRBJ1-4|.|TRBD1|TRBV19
CASSVSGGSEKLFF
TGTGCCAGTAGTGTCTCAGGGGGCAGTGAAAAACTGTTTTTT
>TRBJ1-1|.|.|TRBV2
CASSPGTGNTEAFF
TGTGCCAGCTCTCCAGGGACGGGAAACACTGAAGCTTTCTTT
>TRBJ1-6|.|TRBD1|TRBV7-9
CASSLWDRDNSPLHF
TGTGCCAGCAGCTTATGGGACAGGGATAATTCACCCCTCCACTTT
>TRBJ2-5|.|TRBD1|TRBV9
CASSATGNRYF
TGTGCCAGCAGCGCGACAGGGAACCGGTACTTC
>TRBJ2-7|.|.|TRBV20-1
CSARDFYEQYF
TGCAGTGCTAGAGACTTCTACGAGCAGTACTTC
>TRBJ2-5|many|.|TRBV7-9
CASSSTGRETQYF
TGTGCCAGCAGCTCCACGGGGCGAGAGACCCAGTACTTC
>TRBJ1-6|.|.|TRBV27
CASTSGTNSPLHF
TGTGCCAGCACCTCTGGGACCAATTCACCCCTCCACTTT
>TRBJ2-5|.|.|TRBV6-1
CAGSHSEQQETQYF
TGTGCCGGCAGCCACTCTGAACAGCAAGAGACCCAGTACTTC
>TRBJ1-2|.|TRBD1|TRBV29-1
CSVFGQGPSSGYTF
TGCAGCGTCTTCGGACAGGGGCCTTCTAGTGGCTACACCTTC
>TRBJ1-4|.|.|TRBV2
CASSDVRGGEKLFF
TGTGCCAGCAGTGATGTCAGGGGAGGTGAAAAACTGTTTTTT
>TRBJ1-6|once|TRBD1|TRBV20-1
CSARTGTANSPLHF
TGCAGTGCTAGGACCGGGACAGCTAATTCACCCCTCCACTTT
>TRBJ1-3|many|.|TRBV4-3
CASSQDWQNSGNTIYF
TGCGCCAGCAGCCAAGATTGGCAGAACTCTGGAAACACCATATATTTT